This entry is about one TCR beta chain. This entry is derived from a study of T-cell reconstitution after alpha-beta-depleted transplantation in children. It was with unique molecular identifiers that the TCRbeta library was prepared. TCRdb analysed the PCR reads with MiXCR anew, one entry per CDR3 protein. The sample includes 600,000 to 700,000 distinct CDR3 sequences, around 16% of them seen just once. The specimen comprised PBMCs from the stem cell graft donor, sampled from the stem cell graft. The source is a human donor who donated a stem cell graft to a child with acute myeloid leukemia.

The CDR3 sequence: CASTEDWDYGYTF. Here the CDR3 DNA reads TGCGCCAGCACTGAGGATTGGGACTATGGCTACACCTTC. V gene TRBV5-1 combines with J gene TRBJ1-2; no clear D. CDR3 length equals 13 residues. The V and J ends lost 6 bases and 3 bases respectively, with 12 bases between them. The germline CDR1 and CDR2 sequences are SGHRS and YFSETQ. The complete variable domain, with remaining parts taken from reference TRBV5-1 and TRBJ1-2, reads KAGVTQTPRYLIKTRGQQVTLSCSPISGHRSVSWYQQTPGQGLQFLFEYFSETQRNKGNFPGRFSGRQFSNSRSEMNVSTLELGDSALYLCASTEDWDYGYTFGSGTRLTVV.